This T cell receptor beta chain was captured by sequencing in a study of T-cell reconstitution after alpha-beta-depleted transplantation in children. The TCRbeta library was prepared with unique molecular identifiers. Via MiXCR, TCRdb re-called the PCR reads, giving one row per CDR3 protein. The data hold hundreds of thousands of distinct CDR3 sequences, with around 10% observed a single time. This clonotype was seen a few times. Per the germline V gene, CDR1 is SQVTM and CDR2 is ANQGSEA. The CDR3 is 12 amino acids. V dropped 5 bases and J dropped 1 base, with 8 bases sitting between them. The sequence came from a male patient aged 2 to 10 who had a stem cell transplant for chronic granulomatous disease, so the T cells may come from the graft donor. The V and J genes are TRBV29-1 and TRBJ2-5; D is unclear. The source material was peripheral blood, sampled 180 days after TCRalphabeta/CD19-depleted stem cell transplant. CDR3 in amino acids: CSVTDFQETQYF. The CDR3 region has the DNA TGCAGCGTTACAGATTTCCAAGAGACCCAGTACTTC.